The present TCR beta chain was sequenced within a study of T cell changes during pregnancy in multiple sclerosis. CDR3 length: 18 residues. Germline V gene data show CDR1 as LGHNA and CDR2 as YNFKEQ. V shed 1 base and J 4 bases; nucleotides not matched to a gene: 11. Libraries were prepared by immunoSEQ multiplex PCR; TCRdb keeps only in-frame clonotypes and omits some of them. Among 93,000 or so clones listed, 92% were seen once. V is TRBV4-2 and J is TRBJ2-2; 8 bases line up with TRBD2. The starting material was peripheral blood, obtained after pregnancy. The receptor was isolated from a female donor with multiple sclerosis, enrolled in a pregnancy study. The CDR3 sequence is CASSQARTSRGGTGELFF. For the CDR3, the DNA is TGTGCCAGCAGCCAAGCACGGACTAGCCGTGGGGGCACCGGGGAGCTGTTTTTT.